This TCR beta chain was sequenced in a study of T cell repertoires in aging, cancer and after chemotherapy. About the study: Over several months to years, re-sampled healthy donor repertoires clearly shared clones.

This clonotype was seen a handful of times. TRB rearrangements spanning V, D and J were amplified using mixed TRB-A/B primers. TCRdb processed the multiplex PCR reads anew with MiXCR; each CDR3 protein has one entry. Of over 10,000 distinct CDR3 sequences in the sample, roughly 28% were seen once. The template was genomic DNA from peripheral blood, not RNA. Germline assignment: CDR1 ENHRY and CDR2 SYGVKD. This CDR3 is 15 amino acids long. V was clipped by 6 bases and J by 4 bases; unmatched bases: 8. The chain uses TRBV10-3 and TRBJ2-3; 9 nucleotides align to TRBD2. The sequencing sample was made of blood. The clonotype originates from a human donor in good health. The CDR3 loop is CAIRPGAGGPDTQYF. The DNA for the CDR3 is TGTGCCATCAGACCGGGTGCGGGGGGGCCAGATACGCAGTATTTT.